The T cell receptor beta chain under discussion was sequenced for a study of cytomegalovirus exposure and HLA in healthy donors. Study outcomes and limitations: Later analysis identified a missense DCLRE1C variant that was linked to TCR beta V- and J-gene trimming. CMV serostatus stood as the only immune exposure information on hand.

About this clone: Its matching antigen is unknown.

The primer mix had 60 Vbeta and 13 Jbeta primers. Method: immunoSEQ multiplex PCR; TCRdb's copy keeps in-frame clones and lacks some. Among under 90,000 clones listed, about 87% were seen once. The trim removed 1 base at V and 4 bases at J, leaving 2 bases unmatched. Germline V gives CDR1 SGHTA, CDR2 FQGNSA. This CDR3 is 15 amino acids long. The TCR was taken from a man in his late teens or twenties in good health and CMV-seronegative. The chain combines TRBV7-2 with TRBJ1-5; 9 bases fit TRBD1. Material: PBMCs. The CDR3 sequence: CASSLGGTGNQPQHF. CDR3 nucleotide sequence: TGTGCCAGCAGCTTAGGGGGGACAGGGAATCAGCCCCAGCATTTT. The full variable domain, with the rest looked up from reference TRBV7-2 and TRBJ1-5, is GAGVSQSPSNKVTEKGKDVELRCDPISGHTALYWYRQSLGQGLEFLIYFQGNSAPDKSGLPSDRFSAERTGGSVSTLTIQRTQQEDSAVYLCASSLGGTGNQPQHFGDGTRLSIL.